These 6 T cell receptor beta chains came from one sample sequenced in a study of blood T cell repertoires in COVID-19. Profiled with immunoSEQ multiplex PCR; TCRdb holds only in-frame clones, not every one. The sample records around 300,000 clones, about 87% being singletons. Material for sequencing was peripheral blood. These receptors were taken from a woman aged 45-65 years with COVID-19, enrolled during active disease.

This rearrangement joins TRBV6-2 or TRBV6-3 to TRBJ2-7; D possibly corresponds to TRBD2 (5 bases). The CDR3 covers 12 residues. Trimming cost V 5 bases and J 2 bases, with 7 bases left between them. Per the germline V gene, CDR1 is MNHEY and CDR2 is SVGEGT. CDR3 coding DNA: TGTGCCAGCAGTACTAGTACCTACGAGCAGTACTTC. Its protein is CASSTSTYEQYF.

V is TRBV11-2 and J is TRBJ2-1; 14 positions match TRBD2. V lost 5 bases and J lost 7; bases outside the gene matches: 7. The CDR3 runs 16 residues. In germline, CDR1 is SGHAT, CDR2 FQNNGV. DNA for the CDR3: TGTGCCAGCAGCACCCGGACTAGCGGGAGGTGGAATGAGCAGTTCTTC. It translates to CASSTRTSGRWNEQFF.

The V and J genes are TRBV5-6 and TRBJ2-1, with 14 bases matching TRBD2. The CDR3 length is 16 residues. The ends lost 3 bases at V and 8 bases at J; junction bases unmatched: 7. Germline V gives CDR1 SGHDT, CDR2 YYEEEE. The CDR3 DNA reads TGTGCCAGCAGCTCCCCCGGGACTAGCGGGAGAGATGAGCAGTTCTTC. The encoded protein is CASSSPGTSGRDEQFF. Drawing the rest from reference TRBV5-6 and TRBJ2-1, the complete variable domain is DAGVTQSPTHLIKTRGQQVTLRCSPKSGHDTVSWYQQALGQGPQFIFQYYEEEERQRGNFPDRFSGHQFPNYSSELNVNALLLGDSALYLCASSSPGTSGRDEQFFGPGTRLTVL.

The chain has TRBV3-1 (or the pseudogene TRBV3-2) and TRBJ2-1, with TRBD2 identical over 12 bases. Germline-derived CDR1 and CDR2 are LGHDT and YNNKEL (reference sequence). The CDR3 spans 16 residues. Losses at the gene ends were 5 bases for V and 3 bases for J; bases not matched to a gene: 5. The CDR3 DNA is TGTGCCAGCAGCTCCAGGACTAGCGGGAACTACAATGAGCAGTTCTTC. Its protein product is CASSSRTSGNYNEQFF.

This chain links TRBV11-3 with TRBJ1-2; a weak D match, TRBD1 (5 bases). The CDR3 has 15 residues. CDR1 SGHNT and CDR2 YENEEA come from the germline V gene. V lost 3 bases and J lost 2, with 13 bases in between. The CDR3 nucleotides read TGTGCCAGCAGCTTCGGTAGTCGGACAAACTATGGCTACACCTTC. Its protein is CASSFGSRTNYGYTF.

The chain recombines TRBV2 with TRBJ2-3, with 8 bases fitting TRBD1. CDR3 length: 13 residues. The V segment lost 6 bases and the J segment 4 bases; nucleotides outside the gene matches: 3. Germline CDR1 SNHLY, CDR2 FYNNEI. This CDR3 reads CASSGQGADTQYF. CDR3 coding DNA: TGTGCCAGCAGCGGACAGGGCGCAGATACGCAGTATTTT.